This T cell receptor (beta chain) appears in the sequencing data of a study of cytomegalovirus exposure and HLA in healthy donors. Overall study findings and caveats: About 150 TCR beta chains were listed as cytomegalovirus-associated.

Trimming removed 3 bases from V and 8 bases from J; junction bases left unmatched: 5. Germline V gene data show CDR1 as MGHRA and CDR2 as YSYEKL. The CDR3 consists of 14 residues. For this clone: Its target is not known.

In the PCR, 60 Vbeta and 13 Jbeta primers were used. The repertoire was sequenced with immunoSEQ multiplex PCR; TCRdb's copy has only in-frame clones and lacks some. This sample carries about 130,000 clones, 84% of them seen once, and the ten largest clones take approximately 3%. The chain uses TRBV4-1 and TRBJ2-1; 9 bases are shared with TRBD2. This receptor was obtained from a woman under 30 in good health and CMV-seropositive. Specimen: PBMCs. CDR3 sequence reads: CASSQRGGADEQFF. CDR3 coding DNA: TGCGCCAGCAGCCAGCGCGGGGGGGCCGATGAGCAGTTCTTC.